This T cell receptor beta chain derives from a study of blood T cell repertoires in COVID-19. Per the study methods: Reference gene primer amplification gave estimated nucleated cell counts. Measured with immunoSEQ multiplex PCR; TCRdb has only the in-frame clones, and not every one. The V and J calls and clone size come from that table; D and trimming were worked out from the DNA. The table lists 250,000 or so clones, over 80% of them singletons. CDR3 length: 14 residues. V was cut by 0 bases and J by 4 bases, with 10 bases left in between. CDR1 SQVTM and CDR2 ANQGSEA come from the germline V gene. This clone was recorded once.

V usage is TRBV29-1 and J usage is TRBJ2-1; D perhaps matches TRBD2 (5 bases). The sample consisted of peripheral blood. This receptor was obtained from a middle-aged woman who had recovered from COVID-19. The CDR3 protein is CSVEDRGVYNEQFF. The CDR3 DNA sequence: TGCAGCGTTGAAGATCGGGGTGTTTACAATGAGCAGTTCTTC.